These 22 T cell receptor beta chains were sequenced from one sample in a study of Tregs in tolerant kidney transplant recipients. Profiling relied on immunoSEQ multiplex PCR, and the TCRdb table lists in-frame clones only, not all of them. This table holds around 120,000 clones, roughly 93% found once. Sequencing was performed on CD4+ T cells from blood. These receptors all come from a human donor in good health.

This clone has a single count. This chain uses TRBV2 with TRBJ2-7, with D perhaps matching TRBD1 (5 bases). There are 12 residues in the CDR3. V shed 3 bases and J shed 6 bases, with 9 bases lying between them. Per the germline V gene, CDR1 is SNHLY and CDR2 is FYNNEI. The CDR3 protein is CASSEQGREQYF. CDR3 DNA sequence: TGTGCCAGCAGTGAGCAGGGCCGCGAGCAGTACTTC.

In the case of this clone: Germline and junction disagree at one end, which may indicate a read error. Other DNA sequences in this sample translate to the same CDR3. The chain combines TRBV4-1 with TRBJ2-5; D may be TRBD2 (5 bases). The CDR3 has 15 residues. CDR1 and CDR2 (germline): MGHRA, YSYEKL. In DNA form, the CDR3 reads TGCGCCAGTAGCCAAGATACGTACACGGGGAAGGCCCAGTACTTC. Its protein is CASSQDTYTGKAQYF.

CDR3 bases: TGTGCCAGCAGCTTGGGGGCAGGGGGTCCCTACGAGCAGTACTTC. Translating it yields CASSLGAGGPYEQYF. The rearrangement joins TRBV5-4 to TRBJ2-7; 7 positions match TRBD1. Trimming took 0 bases from V and 2 from J; bases not matched to a gene: 5. The CDR3 totals 15 residues. Germline-derived CDR1 and CDR2 are SGHNT and YYREEE (reference sequence).

The chain links TRBV11-3 to TRBJ2-1; possibly TRBD2 for D (5 bases). The V gene lost 5 bases and the J gene lost 5 bases, with 7 bases spanning the gap. The germline gives CDR1 SGHNT, CDR2 YENEEA. The CDR3 consists of 12 residues. CDR3 bases: TGTGCCAGCAGCCCGAGGGACAATGAGCAGTTCTTC. Translation: CASSPRDNEQFF. The whole variable domain, filled in from reference TRBV11-3 and TRBJ2-1, reads EAGVVQSPRYKIIEKKQPVAFWCNPISGHNTLYWYLQNLGQGPELLIRYENEEAVDDSQLPKDRFSAERLKGVDSTLKIQPAELGDSAVYLCASSPRDNEQFFGPGTRLTVL.

The V gene is TRBV7-2, the J gene TRBJ2-3; D is unclear. The germline V and J ends were trimmed by 3 bases and 6 bases, with 10 bases remaining between them. CDR1 and CDR2 from the germline V gene are SGHTA and FQGNSA. The CDR3 loop spans 13 amino acids. The CDR3 nucleotides are TGTGCCAGCAGCTTTGTGGAGCGTGATACGCAGTATTTT. Amino acids: CASSFVERDTQYF.

The chain recombines TRBV7-9 with TRBJ2-1, with D uncertain. CDR1 is SEHNR, CDR2 FQNEAQ, per germline (reference sequence). The CDR3 loop spans 15 amino acids. V shed 1 base and J shed 8 bases, with 15 bases lying between them. The CDR3 coding sequence is TGTGCCAGCAGCTTAGTGGGCGGTGCACGGGATGAGCAGTTCTTC. Protein product: CASSLVGGARDEQFF.

V usage is TRBV2 and J usage is TRBJ2-3, with D tentatively TRBD2 (7 bases). Germline lookup yields CDR1 SNHLY and CDR2 FYNNEI. V was trimmed by 7 bases and J by 4 bases, leaving 15 bases between them. This CDR3 region has 14 residues. Here the CDR3 DNA reads TGTGCCAGCATACGCGGGGGCCCCCCAGATACGCAGTATTTT. It is translated as CASIRGGPPDTQYF. The full variable domain, its missing parts supplied by reference TRBV2 and TRBJ2-3, is EPEVTQTPSHQVTQMGQEVILRCVPISNHLYFYWYRQILGQKVEFLVSFYNNEISEKSEIFDDQFSVERPDGSNFTLKIRSTKLEDSAMYFCASIRGGPPDTQYFGPGTRLTVL.

This chain connects TRBV5-1 to TRBJ2-1; the D gene is possibly TRBD2 (5 bases). This CDR3 contains 20 residues. Trimming took off 0 bases at V and 0 bases at J, with 22 bases between the two ends. Per germline, CDR1 SGHRS and CDR2 YFSETQ. This chain's CDR3 is CASSLGYAAASRSSYNEQFF. DNA of the CDR3: TGCGCCAGCAGCTTGGGATACGCCGCCGCTAGCCGGAGCTCCTACAATGAGCAGTTCTTC.

The chain employs TRBV5-1 and TRBJ2-1; the match to TRBD2 covers 12 bases. The CDR3 covers 17 residues. The V and J ends lost 3 bases and 7 bases, in that order; junction bases with no gene match: 11. Per the germline V gene, CDR1 is SGHRS and CDR2 is YFSETQ. The CDR3 spells CASSSGLAGKFWNEQFF. In nucleotides, the CDR3 is TGCGCCAGCAGCTCCGGACTAGCGGGGAAGTTTTGGAATGAGCAGTTCTTC.

The J gene is TRBJ2-7, the V gene TRBV21-1. TRBV21-1 is tagged as a pseudogene. The CDR3 covers 18 residues. CDR3: CASSKALQKGSVTYEQYF. In DNA form, the CDR3 reads TGTGCCAGCAGCAAAGCGCTTCAGAAGGGATCGGTGACCTACGAGCAGTACTTC.

The chain uses TRBV7-2 and TRBJ2-3, with TRBD2 identical over 8 bases. The CDR3 totals 15 residues. Per germline, CDR1 SGHTA and CDR2 FQGNSA. With V trimmed by 4 bases and J by 2 bases, 5 bases remained unmatched. The CDR3 nucleotides read TGTGCCAGCAGCTCAGTGCGGGGGGTCACAGATACGCAGTATTTT. It specifies CASSSVRGVTDTQYF.

This clone was found once. The V call is TRBV11-2, the J call TRBJ2-2; D not certain. Trimming pared 5 bases from V and 0 bases from J, leaving 10 bases between. In germline, CDR1 is SGHAT, CDR2 FQNNGV. This CDR3 has 15 residues. The CDR3 loop is CASSKQLTNTGELFF. The CDR3 nucleotides are TGTGCCAGCAGCAAACAGCTCACGAACACCGGGGAGCTGTTTTTT.

The V gene is TRBV5-4, the J gene TRBJ2-3; 9 bases fit TRBD2. V dropped 5 bases and J dropped 6; count of bases not matched to a gene: 13. The germline CDR1 and CDR2 sequences are SGHNT and YYREEE (reference sequence). This CDR3 comprises 16 residues. In nucleotides, the CDR3 is TGTGCCAGCAGTTCATGGGGGCGGGGGGGCCCCGATACGCAGTATTTT. It yields the protein CASSSWGRGGPDTQYF. Drawing the rest from reference TRBV5-4 and TRBJ2-3, the complete variable domain is ETGVTQSPTHLIKTRGQQVTLRCSSQSGHNTVSWYQQALGQGPQFIFQYYREEENGRGNFPPRFSGLQFPNYSSELNVNALELDDSALYLCASSSWGRGGPDTQYFGPGTRLTVL.

This clone was recorded a few times. V usage is TRBV30 and J usage is TRBJ1-1; D not resolved. The CDR3 sequence is 13 residues long. Germline V gene sequence: CDR1 GTSNPN, CDR2 SVGIG (reference sequence). Trimming pared 1 base from V and 0 bases from J, leaving 6 bases between. The CDR3 loop reads CAWSEHLNTEAFF. The CDR3 nucleotides read TGTGCCTGGAGTGAACATCTGAACACTGAAGCTTTCTTT.

The rearrangement joins TRBV6-5 to TRBJ2-7; the match to TRBD2 covers 8 bases. Per germline, CDR1 MNHEY and CDR2 SVGAGI. Trimming took 2 bases from V and 4 from J; bases not matched to a gene: 7. CDR3 length: 15 amino acids. The CDR3 is CASSYEGGGRYEQYF. The DNA of the CDR3 is TGTGCCAGCAGTTACGAGGGGGGCGGGAGGTACGAGCAGTACTTC.

This chain connects TRBV12-5 to TRBJ1-5; D not resolved. V gave up 5 bases and J gave up 1 base, with 9 bases separating them. The CDR3 covers 14 residues. Germline assignment: CDR1 LGHNT and CDR2 FRNRAP. The CDR3 DNA reads as TGTGCTAGTGGTACGAGATTGAGCAATCAGCCCCAGCATTTT. It yields the protein CASGTRLSNQPQHF.

The chain combines TRBV7-6 with TRBJ2-5; D is perhaps TRBD2 (6 bases). The CDR3 extends over 12 amino acids. Per germline, CDR1 SGHVS and CDR2 FNYEAQ. V was pared by 4 bases and J by 4 bases, with 7 bases between. The CDR3 bases are TGTGCCAGCAGCTCCGGGGGAGAGACCCAGTACTTC. Amino acid sequence: CASSSGGETQYF.

The rearrangement links TRBV2 to TRBJ2-2; maybe TRBD1 (6 bases). The CDR3 sequence is 14 residues long. Germline CDR1 SNHLY, CDR2 FYNNEI. Trimming took off 4 bases at V and 7 bases at J, with 13 bases between the two ends. CDR3 coding DNA: TGTGCCAGCAGTGCGGCAGTCAGGGGCGGGGAGCTGTTTTTT. Amino acids: CASSAAVRGGELFF. Full variable domain (outside the CDR3, taken from reference TRBV2 and TRBJ2-2): EPEVTQTPSHQVTQMGQEVILRCVPISNHLYFYWYRQILGQKVEFLVSFYNNEISEKSEIFDDQFSVERPDGSNFTLKIRSTKLEDSAMYFCASSAAVRGGELFFGEGSRLTVL.

The chain couples TRBV27 to TRBJ2-3, with 7 bases fitting TRBD1. Germline trimming cut 4 bases from V and 4 bases from J; bases unmatched to any gene: 14. The CDR3 contains 17 residues. Germline assignment: CDR1 MNHEY and CDR2 SMNVEV (reference sequence). CDR3: CASSSLDGTVVPDTQYF. The CDR3 DNA follows: TGTGCCAGCAGTTCCCTGGACGGGACAGTGGTCCCAGATACGCAGTATTTT.

The rearrangement links TRBV5-4 to TRBJ1-2, with D unclear. Trimming took 0 bases from V and 5 from J, leaving 14 bases between them. The CDR3 totals 15 residues. Germline CDR1 reads SGHNT; CDR2 reads YYREEE (reference sequence). Here the CDR3 reads CASSLVTGSWYGYTF. The CDR3 DNA reads TGTGCCAGCAGCTTGGTCACGGGTTCGTGGTATGGCTACACCTTC.

The chain joins TRBV2 to TRBJ1-4; D possibly corresponds to TRBD1 (5 bases). V was pared by 7 bases and J by 7 bases, with 10 bases between. Germline CDR1 SNHLY, CDR2 FYNNEI. The CDR3 is 12 residues long. In DNA form, the CDR3 reads TGTGCCAGCAAAGGGGATTTTGAAAAACTGTTTTTT. Translating gives CASKGDFEKLFF. Drawing the rest from reference TRBV2 and TRBJ1-4, the complete variable domain is EPEVTQTPSHQVTQMGQEVILRCVPISNHLYFYWYRQILGQKVEFLVSFYNNEISEKSEIFDDQFSVERPDGSNFTLKIRSTKLEDSAMYFCASKGDFEKLFFGSGTQLSVL.

V gene TRBV5-4 combines with J gene TRBJ2-1; 12 nucleotides agree with TRBD2. This CDR3 comprises 15 residues. V lost 0 bases and J lost 8; bases outside the gene matches: 3. Germline CDR1 is SGHNT and CDR2 is YYREEE (reference sequence). CDR3 protein: CASSLGLAGGDEQFF. Here the CDR3 DNA reads TGTGCCAGCAGCTTGGGCCTAGCGGGAGGGGATGAGCAGTTCTTC. Full variable domain (remainder filled in from reference TRBV5-4 and TRBJ2-1): ETGVTQSPTHLIKTRGQQVTLRCSSQSGHNTVSWYQQALGQGPQFIFQYYREEENGRGNFPPRFSGLQFPNYSSELNVNALELDDSALYLCASSLGLAGGDEQFFGPGTRLTVL.